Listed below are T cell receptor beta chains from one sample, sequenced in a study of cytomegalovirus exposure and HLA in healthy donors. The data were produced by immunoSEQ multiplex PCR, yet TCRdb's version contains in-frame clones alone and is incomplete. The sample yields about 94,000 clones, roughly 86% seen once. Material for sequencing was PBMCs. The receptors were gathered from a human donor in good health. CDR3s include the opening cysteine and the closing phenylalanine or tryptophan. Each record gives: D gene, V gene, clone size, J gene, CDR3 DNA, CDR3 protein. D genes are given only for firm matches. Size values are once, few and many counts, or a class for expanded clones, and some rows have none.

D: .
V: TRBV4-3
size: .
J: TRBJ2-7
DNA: TGCGCCAGCAGCCAAGATCAGGGGTCCTACGAGCAGTACTTC
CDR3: CASSQDQGSYEQYF

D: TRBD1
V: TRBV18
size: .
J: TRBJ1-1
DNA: TGTGCCAGCTCAACCCGGACAGGAGGAAACACTGAAGCTTTCTTT
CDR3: CASSTRTGGNTEAFF

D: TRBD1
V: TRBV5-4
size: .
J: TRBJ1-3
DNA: TGTGCCAGCAGCCGCGACAGGGGGACTGAAAACACCATATATTTT
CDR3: CASSRDRGTENTIYF

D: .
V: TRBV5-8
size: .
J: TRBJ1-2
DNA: TGTGCCAGCAGCTCGGACAATGGCTACACCTTC
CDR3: CASSSDNGYTF

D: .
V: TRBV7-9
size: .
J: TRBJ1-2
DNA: TGTGCCAGCAGCTTAGAGGGGCGGCACTATGGCTACACCTTC
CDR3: CASSLEGRHYGYTF

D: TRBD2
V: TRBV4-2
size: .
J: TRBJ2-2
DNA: TGTGCCAGCAGCCCTAGGACTAGCGGGGGGGTTTTGGGGGAGCTGTTTTTT
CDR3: CASSPRTSGGVLGELFF

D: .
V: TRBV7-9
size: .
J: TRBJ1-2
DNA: TGTGCCAGCAGCCTTCAGGGGCAGGATGGCTACACCTTC
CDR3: CASSLQGQDGYTF

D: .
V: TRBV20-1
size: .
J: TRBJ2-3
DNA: TGCAGTGTCCCTCTAGCACCTACGCAGTATTTT
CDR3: CSVPLAPTQYF

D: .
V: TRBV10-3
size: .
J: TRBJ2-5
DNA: TGTGCCATCAGTGAGTATCTGGGCCTGGAGACCCAGTACTTC
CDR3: CAISEYLGLETQYF

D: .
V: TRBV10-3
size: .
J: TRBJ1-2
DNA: TGTGCCATCAGATCCGACAGGACCCAGTCGAAACTAACTACGCTCCATGGCTACACCTTC
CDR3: CAIRSDRTQSKLTTLHGYTF

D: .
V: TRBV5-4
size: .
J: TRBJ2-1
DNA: TGTGCCAGCAGCTCCCCCCCAGTCTACAATGAGCAGTTCTTC
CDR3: CASSSPPVYNEQFF

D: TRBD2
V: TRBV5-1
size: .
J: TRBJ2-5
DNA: TGCGCCAGCAGCTTGGGACTAGCGGGAGGAGGGACGGAGACCCAGTACTTC
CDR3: CASSLGLAGGGTETQYF

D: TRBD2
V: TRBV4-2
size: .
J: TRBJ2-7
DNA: TGTGCCAGCAGCCCTGGACTAGCGGTCTCCTACGAGCAGTACTTC
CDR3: CASSPGLAVSYEQYF

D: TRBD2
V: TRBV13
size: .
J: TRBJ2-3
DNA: TGTGCCAGCAGCTTAGGGCAGGGACTAGCGGGGCCCAAAGGCACGCAGTATTTT
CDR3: CASSLGQGLAGPKGTQYF

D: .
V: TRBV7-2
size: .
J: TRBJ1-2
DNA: TGTGCCAGCAGCTTAGGGGACTTTCGAGAGGGCTACACCTTC
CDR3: CASSLGDFREGYTF

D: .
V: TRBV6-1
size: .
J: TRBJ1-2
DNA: TGTGCCAGCAGTGGGACAGCTTTGAACTATGGCTACACCTTC
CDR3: CASSGTALNYGYTF

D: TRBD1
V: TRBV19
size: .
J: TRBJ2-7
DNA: TGTGCCAGTAAATCGACAGGGGGCCACAACGAGCAGTACTTC
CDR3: CASKSTGGHNEQYF

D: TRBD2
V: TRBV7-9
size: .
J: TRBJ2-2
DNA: TGTGCCAGCGGGGACCTTAGCGGGAGAGGGGGCACCGGGGAGCTGTTTTTT
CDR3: CASGDLSGRGGTGELFF

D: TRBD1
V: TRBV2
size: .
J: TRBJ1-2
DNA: TGTGCCAGCAAGGAGACAGGGGGCCAGGACTACACCTTC
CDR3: CASKETGGQDYTF

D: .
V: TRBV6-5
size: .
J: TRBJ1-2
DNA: TGTGCCAGCAGGACGCTGGGCCCGACAAACTATGGCTACACCTTC
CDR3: CASRTLGPTNYGYTF

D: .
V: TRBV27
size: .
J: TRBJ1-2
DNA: TGTGCCAGCAGTTTTACCGGGAGGCAGGGGGGCTACACCTTC
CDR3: CASSFTGRQGGYTF

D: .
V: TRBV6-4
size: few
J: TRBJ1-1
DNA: TGTGCCAGCAAGGAGGCCAGTTTGAACACTGAAGCTTTCTTT
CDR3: CASKEASLNTEAFF

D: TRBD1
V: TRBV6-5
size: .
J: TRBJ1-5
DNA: TGTGCCAGCCGGGACAGGGTGAATCAGCCCCAGCATTTT
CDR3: CASRDRVNQPQHF

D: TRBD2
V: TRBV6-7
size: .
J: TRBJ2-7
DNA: TGTGCCAGCCTGGGAGGGGATTCCTACGAGCAGTACTTC
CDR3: CASLGGDSYEQYF

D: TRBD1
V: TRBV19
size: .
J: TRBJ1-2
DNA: TGTGCCAGTAGTATAGACGACAGGGGTTATGGCTACACCTTC
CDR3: CASSIDDRGYGYTF

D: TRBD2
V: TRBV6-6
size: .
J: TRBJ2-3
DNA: TGTGCCAGCAGCCGAACCAGCGGGGGTAGCACAGATACGCAGTATTTT
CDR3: CASSRTSGGSTDTQYF

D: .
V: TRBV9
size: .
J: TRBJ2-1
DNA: TGTGCCAGCAGCGGCTTACGAGGGTTCACCTACAATGAGCAGTTCTTC
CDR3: CASSGLRGFTYNEQFF

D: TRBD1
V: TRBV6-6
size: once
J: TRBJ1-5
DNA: TGTGCCAGCAGTTATGGTACGACAGGGGGTCAGCCCCAGCATTTT
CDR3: CASSYGTTGGQPQHF

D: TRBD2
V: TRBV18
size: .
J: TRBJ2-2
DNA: TGTGCCAGCTCACCAGGTAGCGGGAGGTCCGGGGAGCTGTTTTTT
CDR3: CASSPGSGRSGELFF

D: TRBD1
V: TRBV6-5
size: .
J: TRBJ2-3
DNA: TGTGCCAGCAGTTACGTAGAGGGGGCAAGAGATACGCAGTATTTT
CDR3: CASSYVEGARDTQYF

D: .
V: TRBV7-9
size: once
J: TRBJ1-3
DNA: TGTGCCAGCAGCTCCCCGGTCCCCTCCCAGGAAATCTCTGGAAACACCATATATTTT
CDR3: CASSSPVPSQEISGNTIYF

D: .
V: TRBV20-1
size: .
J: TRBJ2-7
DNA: TGCAGTGCTAGACAACCGGGAGAGCAGTACTTC
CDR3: CSARQPGEQYF

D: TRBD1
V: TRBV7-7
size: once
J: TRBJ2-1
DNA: TGTGCTAGCAGCACTCGGACAGGGGAAATCAATGAGCAGTTCTTC
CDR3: CASSTRTGEINEQFF

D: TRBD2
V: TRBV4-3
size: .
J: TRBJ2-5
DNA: TGCGCCAGCAGCCAAGGATGGGGAACTAGCGGGAAGAGGGGGGAGACCCAGTACTTC
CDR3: CASSQGWGTSGKRGETQYF

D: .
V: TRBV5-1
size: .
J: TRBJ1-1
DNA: TGCGCCAGCAGCTTTTCGGTGAACACTGAAGCTTTCTTT
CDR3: CASSFSVNTEAFF

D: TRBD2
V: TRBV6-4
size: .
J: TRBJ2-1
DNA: TGTGCCAGCAGCCACCTTAGCGGGGGGGGAGATGAGCAGTTCTTC
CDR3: CASSHLSGGGDEQFF

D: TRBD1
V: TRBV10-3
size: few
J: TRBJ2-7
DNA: TGTGCCACCAGAGGGGGGACAGGGCTAAGCTCCTACGAGCAGTACTTC
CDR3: CATRGGTGLSSYEQYF

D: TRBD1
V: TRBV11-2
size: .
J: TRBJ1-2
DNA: TGTGCCAGCAGCCCGGGACAGCAACATACTAACTATGGCTACACCTTC
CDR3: CASSPGQQHTNYGYTF

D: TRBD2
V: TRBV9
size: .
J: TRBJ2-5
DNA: TGTGCCAGCAGCGTGAGCGGGGGGGCAGAGACCCAGTACTTC
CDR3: CASSVSGGAETQYF

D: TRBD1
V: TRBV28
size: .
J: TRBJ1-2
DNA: TGTGCCAGCAGTGGGCCACAGGGGGTAGATTACACCTTC
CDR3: CASSGPQGVDYTF

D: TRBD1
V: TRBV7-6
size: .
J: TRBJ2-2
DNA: TGTGCCAGCAGCGGGACAGCAACCGGGGAGCTGTTTTTT
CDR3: CASSGTATGELFF

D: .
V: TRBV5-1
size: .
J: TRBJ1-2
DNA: TGCGCCAGCAGCTTGGACGGACAGCTCTATGGCTACACCTTC
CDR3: CASSLDGQLYGYTF

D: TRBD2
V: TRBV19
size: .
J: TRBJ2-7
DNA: TGTGCCAGTAGTAGCGGGAGGACCTCCTACGAGCAGTACTTC
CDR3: CASSSGRTSYEQYF

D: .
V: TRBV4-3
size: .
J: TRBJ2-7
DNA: TGCGCCAGCAGCCAAGACGACAGGAGGAGAACCGAGCAGTACTTC
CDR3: CASSQDDRRRTEQYF

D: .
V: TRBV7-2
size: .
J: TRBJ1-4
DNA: TGTGCCAGCAGCTGGGGGAGGCGTAGTGAAAAACTGTTTTTT
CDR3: CASSWGRRSEKLFF

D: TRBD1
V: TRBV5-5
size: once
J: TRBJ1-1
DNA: TGTGCCAGCAGCCCCTGGACAGGGGGCACTGAAGCTTTCTTT
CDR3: CASSPWTGGTEAFF